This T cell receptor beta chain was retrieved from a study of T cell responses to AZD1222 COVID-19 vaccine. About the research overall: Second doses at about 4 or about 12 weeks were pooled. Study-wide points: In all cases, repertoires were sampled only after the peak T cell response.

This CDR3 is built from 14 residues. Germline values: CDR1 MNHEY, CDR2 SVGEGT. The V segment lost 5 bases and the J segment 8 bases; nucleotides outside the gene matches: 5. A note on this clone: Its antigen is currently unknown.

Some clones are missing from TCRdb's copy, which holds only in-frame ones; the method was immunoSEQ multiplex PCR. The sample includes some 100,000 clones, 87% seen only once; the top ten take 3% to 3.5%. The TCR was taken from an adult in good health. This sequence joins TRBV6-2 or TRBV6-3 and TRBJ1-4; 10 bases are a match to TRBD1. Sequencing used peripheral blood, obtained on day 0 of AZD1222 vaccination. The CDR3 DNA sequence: TGTGCCAGCAGTCGGACAGGGGGAGAAGAAAAACTGTTTTTT. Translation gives CASSRTGGEEKLFF.